The next 30 T cell receptor beta chains were all read from a single sample in a study of blood T cell repertoires in COVID-19. The assay was immunoSEQ multiplex PCR, and TCRdb's table has in-frame clones only and misses some. The repertoire holds about 230,000 clones, with around four fifths as singletons. Sample: peripheral blood. These receptors all come from a woman aged 70-85 years with active or convalescent COVID-19.

The chain links TRBV3-1 (or the pseudogene TRBV3-2) to TRBJ2-3; D is unclear. With 0 bases removed from V and 0 bases from J, the gap between germline ends came to 10 bases. The CDR3 contains 16 residues. Germline V gives CDR1 LGHDT, CDR2 YNNKEL (reference sequence). In nucleotides, the CDR3 is TGTGCCAGCAGCCAAGATTGGAGCCCTAGCACAGATACGCAGTATTTT. It is translated as CASSQDWSPSTDTQYF.

This chain connects TRBV5-6 to TRBJ2-6; D not certain. V was shortened by 1 base and J by 0 bases, with 8 bases between the two germline ends. The CDR3 loop spans 16 amino acids. Germline V gene sequence: CDR1 SGHDT, CDR2 YYEEEE. The CDR3 is CASSLWASSGANVLTF. CDR3 nucleotide sequence: TGTGCCAGCAGCTTGTGGGCCAGCTCTGGGGCCAACGTCCTGACTTTC.

The chain links TRBV3-1 (or the pseudogene TRBV3-2) to TRBJ2-7; TRBD1 aligns across 10 bases. The CDR3 loop spans 14 amino acids. Germline trimming cut 3 bases from V and 6 bases from J; bases unmatched to any gene: 5. From germline, CDR1 is LGHDT and CDR2 YNNKEL (reference sequence). The DNA of the CDR3 is TGTGCCAGCAGCCACAGGACAGGGGGGCCCGAGCAGTACTTC. Translated, it gives CASSHRTGGPEQYF.

J is TRBJ1-2 and V is TRBV6-5; perhaps TRBD1 as D (5 bases). V lost 6 bases and J lost 3, with 14 bases in between. The CDR3 is 14 residues long. Per germline, CDR1 MNHEY and CDR2 SVGAGI. The CDR3 spells CASSGSGGDYGYTF. The DNA of the CDR3 is TGTGCCAGCAGCGGATCGGGGGGGGACTATGGCTACACCTTC.

The rearrangement joins TRBV7-9 to TRBJ2-7; tentatively, D is TRBD1 (6 bases). The CDR3 is 14 residues long. CDR1 and CDR2 from the germline V gene are SEHNR and FQNEAQ (reference sequence). With 2 bases removed from V and 3 bases from J, the gap between germline ends came to 11 bases. The CDR3 region has the DNA TGTGCCAGCAGCTTAAGTCAACAGGGCTACGAGCAGTACTTC. Translating gives CASSLSQQGYEQYF. The whole variable domain, remainder taken from reference TRBV7-9 and TRBJ2-7, is DTGVSQNPRHKITKRGQNVTFRCDPISEHNRLYWYRQTLGQGPEFLTYFQNEAQLEKSRLLSDRFSAERPKGSFSTLEIQRTEQGDSAMYLCASSLSQQGYEQYFGPGTRLTVT.

The rearrangement links TRBV19 to TRBJ1-4; 9 positions match TRBD1. After removal of 4 bases from V and 7 bases from J, the junction contained 7 bases not matched to a gene. Germline loops: CDR1 LNHDA, CDR2 SQIVND (reference sequence). This CDR3 spans 15 amino acids. CDR3 loop: CASSTPGTGFEKLFF. In nucleotides, the CDR3 is TGTGCCAGTAGTACGCCCGGGACAGGGTTTGAAAAACTGTTTTTT.

The chain links TRBV18 to TRBJ1-6, with D hard to call. There are 15 residues in the CDR3. Deletions cut 1 base from V and 6 bases from J, with 10 bases between. Germline V gene sequence: CDR1 KGHSH, CDR2 LQKENI. CDR3 amino acids: CASSPQATLNSPLHF. CDR3 bases: TGTGCCAGCTCACCACAGGCGACACTTAATTCACCCCTCCACTTT.

The chain is built from TRBV18 and TRBJ1-1; TRBD1 might be the D (6 bases). CDR1 KGHSH and CDR2 LQKENI come from the germline V gene. This CDR3 spans 13 amino acids. Trimming stripped 3 bases from V and 5 bases from J, with 10 bases between. CDR3: CASSPDSLTEAFF. The CDR3 bases are TGTGCCAGCTCACCGGACAGTCTTACTGAAGCTTTCTTT.

The rearrangement links TRBV3-1 (or the pseudogene TRBV3-2) to TRBJ2-5; no clear D gene. Trimming removed 0 bases at V and 5 bases at J, with 10 bases between. The CDR3 is 14 residues long. Germline CDR1 is LGHDT and CDR2 is YNNKEL (reference sequence). As DNA, the CDR3 is TGTGCCAGCAGCCAAGAAAGCCTAGTGGAGACCCAGTACTTC. Protein sequence: CASSQESLVETQYF.

The chain couples TRBV19 to TRBJ1-5; the D gene is possibly TRBD1 (5 bases). CDR3 length: 18 residues. Germline V CDR1 and CDR2: LNHDA, SQIVND (reference sequence). Trimming stripped 6 bases from V and 0 bases from J, with 21 bases between. The CDR3 spells CASSRRDSSFLSNQPQHF. Here the CDR3 DNA reads TGTGCCAGTAGCAGACGCGACAGCAGCTTCCTTAGCAATCAGCCCCAGCATTTT.

The chain carries TRBV4-3 and TRBJ2-6, with TRBD1 identical over 10 bases. Looked up from germline, CDR1 is LGHNA and CDR2 is YSLEER. The CDR3 runs to 18 residues. J was trimmed by 3 bases and V by 4 bases; bases with no gene match: 9. The chain's CDR3 is CASSPQRTGGGGANVLTF. The CDR3 region has the DNA TGCGCCAGCAGCCCACAGCGGACAGGGGGTGGTGGGGCCAACGTCCTGACTTTC.

V usage is TRBV11-2 and J usage is TRBJ2-1, with D possibly TRBD1 on 6 matching bases. From germline, CDR1 is SGHAT and CDR2 FQNNGV. The CDR3 covers 13 residues. The V and J ends lost 3 bases and 4 bases respectively, with 7 bases between them. The CDR3 region is CASSLGAYNEQFF. Here the CDR3 DNA reads TGTGCCAGCAGCTTGGGGGCTTACAATGAGCAGTTCTTC.

V and J are TRBV5-1 and TRBJ1-6; 9 positions match TRBD1. The CDR3 is made up of 16 amino acids. Germline CDR1 reads SGHRS; CDR2 reads YFSETQ. V shed 4 bases and J 5 bases; nucleotides not matched to a gene: 7. The CDR3 is CASSLMDRGNNSPLHF. DNA for the CDR3: TGCGCCAGCAGCCTCATGGACAGGGGAAATAATTCACCCCTCCACTTT.

The chain employs TRBV5-1 and TRBJ2-5; tentative D call: TRBD1 (5 bases). CDR1 SGHRS and CDR2 YFSETQ come from the germline V gene. The CDR3 totals 14 residues. V dropped 4 bases and J dropped 1 base, with 11 bases sitting between them. The CDR3 sequence is CASSPRQTQETQYF. The CDR3 DNA follows: TGCGCCAGCAGCCCCAGACAGACCCAAGAGACCCAGTACTTC.

This clone was recorded once. This chain joins TRBV10-3 and TRBJ2-2, with D unclear. V was trimmed by 3 bases and J by 5 bases, leaving 10 bases between them. This CDR3 contains 14 residues. Looked up from germline, CDR1 is ENHRY and CDR2 is SYGVKD. CDR3 DNA: TGTGCCATCAGTGATCCCCATCAGACCGGGGAGCTGTTTTTT. It is translated as CAISDPHQTGELFF.

The chain carries TRBV18 and TRBJ1-1; D perhaps matches TRBD1 (6 bases). V lost 6 bases, J lost 1 base, and 15 bases lay in between. The CDR3 extends over 15 amino acids. The V gene's germline CDR1 is KGHSH and CDR2 LQKENI. Written as DNA, the CDR3 is TGTGCCAGCTCCCGGGGGGGGGCCGGGAACACTGAAGCTTTCTTT. Its translation: CASSRGGAGNTEAFF.

V usage is TRBV4-1 and J usage is TRBJ1-5, with D maybe TRBD1 (6 bases). V was clipped by 0 bases and J by 3 bases, with 9 bases between them. In germline, CDR1 is MGHRA, CDR2 YSYEKL. CDR3 size: 15 residues. CDR3 sequence: CASSQDRTDNQPQHF. CDR3 sequence (DNA): TGCGCCAGCAGCCAAGATAGGACAGACAATCAGCCCCAGCATTTT.

V gene TRBV5-6 combines with J gene TRBJ1-2; 7 bases agree with TRBD1. Trimming took 1 base from V and 3 from J; bases not matched to a gene: 9. Germline V gives CDR1 SGHDT, CDR2 YYEEEE. The CDR3 runs to 16 residues. The CDR3 loop reads CASSLLSTGVYYGYTF. In DNA, the CDR3 is TGTGCCAGCAGCTTGTTGAGCACAGGGGTATACTATGGCTACACCTTC.

J is TRBJ2-3 and V is TRBV18; a weak D match, TRBD1 (5 bases). The CDR3 contains 15 residues. V was shortened by 1 base and J by 6 bases, with 14 bases between the two germline ends. The germline CDR1 and CDR2 sequences are KGHSH and LQKENI. The CDR3 DNA sequence: TGTGCCAGCTCACCACGGGGCAGGTTTAGGGATACGCAGTATTTT. This translates into CASSPRGRFRDTQYF.

J is TRBJ1-2 and V is TRBV2; no clear D gene. Germline values: CDR1 SNHLY, CDR2 FYNNEI. The CDR3 totals 14 residues. V was pared by 0 bases and J by 8 bases, with 13 bases between. The CDR3 DNA reads TGTGCCAGCAGTGAAGCTGCGGCCCAATCGGGCTACACCTTC. The encoded protein is CASSEAAAQSGYTF.

This chain uses TRBV4-2 with TRBJ2-1; possible D gene TRBD2, 5 bases. CDR3 length: 18 residues. Trimming stripped 0 bases from V and 2 bases from J, with 17 bases between. Germline assignment: CDR1 LGHNA and CDR2 YNFKEQ. CDR3 DNA: TGTGCCAGCAGCCAAGATCTTCTGTGGGAGAGGCCCTACAATGAGCAGTTCTTC. This codes for CASSQDLLWERPYNEQFF.

The chain uses TRBV19 and TRBJ1-1, with no clear D. The ends were cut back, 3 bases at V and 3 bases at J, with 8 bases in the middle. Germline V gene sequence: CDR1 LNHDA, CDR2 SQIVND (reference sequence). The CDR3 has 13 amino acids. The CDR3 DNA follows: TGTGCCAGTAGTATGGGAGGGTACACTGAAGCTTTCTTT. This codes for CASSMGGYTEAFF.

This chain uses TRBV19 with TRBJ2-4; 11 positions match TRBD2. Germline CDR1 reads LNHDA; CDR2 reads SQIVND (reference sequence). The CDR3 covers 12 residues. J gave up 6 bases and V 8 bases, and 0 bases lay outside the gene matches. In DNA, the CDR3 is TGTGCCAGTGGGACTAGCGGAAACATTCAGTACTTC. It yields the protein CASGTSGNIQYF.

The CDR3: CATSDTGTSGTSTDTQYF. CDR3 nucleotides: TGTGCCACCAGTGATACCGGGACTAGCGGAACTAGCACAGATACGCAGTATTTT. The gene calls are TRBV24-1 and TRBJ2-3, with 11 bases matching TRBD2. Germline values: CDR1 KGHDR, CDR2 SFDVKD. This CDR3 contains 18 residues. V was clipped by 3 bases and J by 0 bases; unmatched bases: 7.

The chain carries TRBV19 and TRBJ2-5; possibly TRBD1 for D (7 bases). Germline V gene data show CDR1 as LNHDA and CDR2 as SQIVND (reference sequence). The CDR3 has 17 amino acids. Trimming stripped 4 bases from V and 3 bases from J, with 21 bases between. This chain's CDR3 is CASSRPKGAGRKETQYF. The CDR3, as DNA: TGTGCCAGTAGTAGACCCAAGGGGGCAGGGAGGAAAGAGACCCAGTACTTC. Supplemented by reference TRBV19 and TRBJ2-5, the full variable domain reads DGGITQSPKYLFRKEGQNVTLSCEQNLNHDAMYWYRQDPGQGLRLIYYSQIVNDFQKGDIAEGYSVSREKKESFPLTVTSAQKNPTAFYLCASSRPKGAGRKETQYFGPGTRLLVL.

This clone was recorded a few times. The chain recombines TRBV28 with TRBJ1-5; maybe TRBD1 (6 bases). V lost 8 bases to trimming and J lost 7 bases, with 18 bases between them. This CDR3 comprises 14 residues. CDR1 is MDHEN and CDR2 is SYDVKM in the germline V gene. CDR3 nucleotides: TGTGCCAGCTTTCCCCCCACAGGGTCCCAGCCCCAGCATTTT. As protein: CASFPPTGSQPQHF.

This chain uses TRBV7-2 with TRBJ1-1; D is uncertain. This CDR3 contains 13 residues. The V gene lost 0 bases and the J gene lost 3 bases, with 5 bases spanning the gap. Germline V gene data show CDR1 as SGHTA and CDR2 as FQGNSA. CDR3 sequence reads: CASSLALYTEAFF. The CDR3 DNA sequence: TGTGCCAGCAGCTTAGCCCTTTACACTGAAGCTTTCTTT.

The gene calls are TRBV6-1 and TRBJ2-2; D ambiguous. Germline CDR1 reads MNHNS; CDR2 reads SASEGT. Trimming stripped 0 bases from V and 5 bases from J, with 13 bases between. The CDR3 covers 16 residues. This chain's CDR3 is CASSEAAYTVTGELFF. The CDR3 nucleotides read TGTGCCAGCAGTGAAGCTGCCTATACAGTAACCGGGGAGCTGTTTTTT.

The chain combines TRBV5-1 with TRBJ1-5; D perhaps matches TRBD1 (6 bases). The CDR3 loop spans 14 amino acids. V gave up 2 bases and J gave up 1 base, with 7 bases separating them. Germline CDR1 SGHRS, CDR2 YFSETQ. For the CDR3, the DNA is TGCGCCAGCAGCTTACAGGGCAGCAATCAGCCCCAGCATTTT. It translates to CASSLQGSNQPQHF.

The chain links TRBV5-1 to TRBJ1-1, with D unclear. The CDR3 loop spans 14 amino acids. The V end was cut by 0 bases, the J end by 4 bases, with 10 bases between. Per germline, CDR1 SGHRS and CDR2 YFSETQ. Here the CDR3 DNA reads TGCGCCAGCAGCTTGGCGTCCGAGGGCACTGAAGCTTTCTTT. The encoded protein is CASSLASEGTEAFF.